The present TCR beta chain was sequenced within a study of blood T cell repertoires in COVID-19. Study context: From T cells, B-cell-depleted T cells, or PBMCs came the material, which was cDNA or gDNA.

The CDR3 loop spans 12 amino acids. Germline CDR1 and CDR2: LNHDA and SQIVND (reference sequence). The V gene lost 1 base and the J gene lost 11 bases, with 11 bases spanning the gap. Produced via immunoSEQ multiplex PCR; TCRdb's table is partial and in-frame only. The table includes some 130,000 clones, about 91% detected once. The origin of this receptor is a middle-aged man with acute or convalescent COVID-19. Sequencing used peripheral blood. V usage is TRBV19 and J usage is TRBJ1-1, with D perhaps matching TRBD1 (6 bases). CDR3 amino acids: CASSIGTGKAFF. DNA of the CDR3: TGTGCCAGTAGTATAGGTACAGGGAAGGCTTTCTTT.